This T cell receptor beta chain was found in a study of cytomegalovirus exposure and HLA in healthy donors. Turning to the study itself: Among the 300 to 500 donors who were genotyped, approximately 76% fell in the genetic ancestry cluster that is associated with self-reported Caucasian donors.

PCR used 60 Vbeta primers and 13 Jbeta primers. Clones were read by immunoSEQ multiplex PCR, and TCRdb kept only the in-frame ones, dropping some. Counted here are 85,000 to 100,000 clones, roughly 80% occurring once; the ten biggest clones make up 16%. Germline V gene sequence: CDR1 LGHNA, CDR2 YSLEER. The CDR3 runs to 15 residues. V lost 1 base to trimming and J lost 8 bases, with 17 bases between them. Note on this clone: The antigen is not known.

Study-level findings and limits: Listed as cytomegalovirus-associated were over 150 TCR beta chains. In vitro confirmation showed a few CMV-associated chains to be CMV antigen specific.

The chain is built from TRBV4-3 and TRBJ1-1, with D maybe TRBD1 (6 bases). The receptor comes from a man aged 55-75 years in good health and CMV-seropositive. The sequenced sample consisted of PBMCs. DNA for the CDR3: TGCGCCAGCAGCCAAGGCCACCCACGAGGGACAGAAGCTTTCTTT. Translating it yields CASSQGHPRGTEAFF.